The entry below describes one T cell receptor beta chain. As originally analysed: Estimates of nucleated cell counts were drawn from the amplification of reference gene primers. Here immunoSEQ multiplex PCR was the method, and the copy in TCRdb shows in-frame clones only, minus some. V and J calls plus clone size are reproduced from that table; the DNA served to infer D and trimming. Of 200,000 to 250,000 clones listed, less than 85% are singletons. This CDR3 has 15 amino acids. Germline lookup yields CDR1 SNHLY and CDR2 FYNNEI. V gave up 8 bases and J gave up 2 bases; unmatched junction bases: 10. This entry comes from a study of blood T cell repertoires in COVID-19. The wider study: Acute and convalescent COVID-19 samples came from the United States, Italy and Spain.

Sequencing input: peripheral blood. The rearrangement joins TRBV2 to TRBJ2-7; TRBD2 matches at 9 bases. The sequence came from a woman aged 70-85 years with active or convalescent COVID-19. CDR3 protein: CASSLSGSWTYEQYF. The CDR3 DNA is TGTGCCAGCTCTCTTAGCGGGAGTTGGACCTACGAGCAGTACTTC.